Below, one TCR beta chain is given with its context. Antigen unknown. Mixed chimerism was transient after nonmyeloablative marrow transplants from related graft donors. Unstimulated regulatory T cells (CD4+CD25+CD127-), CD4+CD25- non-regulatory cells, CD4 and CD8 cells were FACS-sorted from thawed PBMCs. The record originates from a study of Tregs in tolerant kidney transplant recipients. Sequenced by immunoSEQ multiplex PCR; TCRdb stores in-frame clones only, minus some. The sample has 50,000 or so clones; approximately 90% are singletons. The V and J ends lost 0 bases and 8 bases respectively, with 14 bases between them. Germline assignment: CDR1 SGDLS and CDR2 YYNGEE. This CDR3 contains 14 residues. Findings and caveats of the study: The most relevant donor-specific Treg TCRbeta repertoire apparently came from expansion with activated donor B cells. In tolerant patients, donor-specific Tregs outgrew total Tregs, suggesting antigen-driven expansion. Validation in larger populations is needed because few patients were studied.

J is TRBJ1-2 and V is TRBV9; D unclear. Sequencing used CD8+ T cells from blood (PBMCs), obtained 12 months after the transplant. The TCR originated in a human patient who received a combined kidney and bone marrow transplant. Some T cells may trace back to the graft donor. CDR3 region: CASSVGRGLVGYTF. CDR3 bases: TGTGCCAGCAGCGTAGGCCGAGGGCTGGTCGGCTACACCTTC.